Each of the 13 T cell receptor beta chains below was sequenced from the same sample in a study of shared clonotypes between healthy human individuals. Only in-frame clones appear in the TCRdb table, and some are missing; sequencing was by immunoSEQ multiplex PCR. In the table there are 2 million to 2.5 million clones, 95% of which are singletons. Sequencing was performed on naive CD4+ T cells sorted from blood. Indicated subset: CD45RA+ positively selected. Receptors originate from a young man in good health.

The chain combines TRBV2 with TRBJ2-7; the D is unclear. CDR3 size: 15 residues. Trimming removed 4 bases from V and 0 bases from J, with 13 bases in between. Germline values: CDR1 SNHLY, CDR2 FYNNEI. CDR3 sequence reads: CASSVYGRDSYEQYF. CDR3 sequence (DNA): TGTGCCAGCAGTGTTTACGGTAGGGACTCCTACGAGCAGTACTTC.

This chain connects TRBV5-1 to TRBJ2-3; 7 bases agree with TRBD2. The length of the CDR3 is 15 residues. V trimming: 3 bases; J trimming: 4 bases; junction bases outside the gene matches: 8. In germline, CDR1 is SGHRS, CDR2 YFSETQ. The CDR3 DNA is TGCGCCAGCAGCTCCAATACCGCGGGAGCAGATACGCAGTATTTT. Translation: CASSSNTAGADTQYF.

The chain uses TRBV29-1 and TRBJ2-1; 10 bases align to TRBD2. The J segment lost 9 bases and the V segment lost 4 bases, leaving 9 bases of the junction unmatched. The CDR3 consists of 14 residues. CDR1 SQVTM and CDR2 ANQGSEA come from the germline V gene. CDR3 bases: TGCAGCGTTGTATCCCTAGCGGGAGCGGGTGAGCAGTTCTTC. Translating it yields CSVVSLAGAGEQFF.

This chain links TRBV10-1 with TRBJ1-3; 7 bases agree with TRBD1. Germline V lookup: CDR1 WNHNN, CDR2 SYGVQD (reference sequence). V dropped 0 bases and J dropped 0; count of bases not matched to a gene: 14. The CDR3 is 20 residues long. CDR3 sequence: CASSESARNRGPYSGNTIYF. DNA for the CDR3: TGCGCCAGCAGTGAGTCGGCTAGAAACAGGGGCCCTTACTCTGGAAACACCATATATTTT.

The V and J genes are TRBV19 and TRBJ2-3; 7 bases align to TRBD1. V dropped 4 bases and J dropped 0; count of bases not matched to a gene: 4. The CDR3 runs 15 residues. CDR1 LNHDA and CDR2 SQIVND come from the germline V gene (reference sequence). CDR3 nucleotides: TGTGCCAGTAGTACAACGGGACAGAGCACAGATACGCAGTATTTT. It translates to CASSTTGQSTDTQYF.

As concerns this clone: The sample contains more than one DNA sequence encoding this CDR3. The genes are TRBV5-1 and TRBJ2-5; tentatively, D is TRBD1 (6 bases). The CDR3 length is 14 residues. Germline lookup yields CDR1 SGHRS and CDR2 YFSETQ. Trimming stripped 2 bases from V and 2 bases from J, with 10 bases between. The CDR3 DNA is TGCGCCAGCAGCTTCGGGACACCACAAGAGACCCAGTACTTC. Translated, it gives CASSFGTPQETQYF.

The J gene is TRBJ2-7, the V gene TRBV13, with a possible D match to TRBD1 (6 bases). CDR1 is PRHDT and CDR2 is FYEKMQ in the germline V gene (reference sequence). V was shortened by 3 bases and J by 13 bases, with 16 bases between the two germline ends. This CDR3 is built from 12 residues. The CDR3 loop is CASSLDRTAFYF. The CDR3 bases are TGTGCCAGCAGCTTGGATCGGACAGCGTTTTACTTC.

The chain employs TRBV5-4 and TRBJ2-7; possibly TRBD2 for D (5 bases). The germline V gene encodes CDR1 SGHNT and CDR2 YYREEE (reference sequence). Trimming stripped 1 base from V and 2 bases from J, with 13 bases between. This CDR3 spans 15 amino acids. CDR3 coding DNA: TGTGCCAGCAGCTTGCCGGGGAAGAAGACCTACGAGCAGTACTTC. Translation: CASSLPGKKTYEQYF.

The DNA for the CDR3 is TGCAGCGTTGGATATCAGATGAACACTGAAGCTTTCTTT. Protein product: CSVGYQMNTEAFF. The chain employs TRBV29-1 and TRBJ1-1; D ambiguous. There are 13 residues in the CDR3. V lost 4 bases and J 0 bases, leaving 9 bases between the germline ends. The germline CDR1 and CDR2 sequences are SQVTM and ANQGSEA.

This chain links TRBV7-9 with TRBJ2-1; the match to TRBD2 covers 8 bases. J was trimmed by 8 bases and V by 3 bases; bases with no gene match: 12. CDR3 length: 16 residues. Germline CDR1 is SEHNR and CDR2 is FQNEAQ (reference sequence). In nucleotides, the CDR3 is TGTGCCAGCAGCTTCTTGCGGCTAGCGGGTTCGGATGAGCAGTTCTTC. Translated: CASSFLRLAGSDEQFF.

The V and J genes are TRBV6-1 and TRBJ2-3; 9 nucleotides match TRBD2. This CDR3 is built from 15 residues. CDR1 is MNHNS and CDR2 is SASEGT in the germline V gene. V shed 4 bases, J shed 4 bases, and the junction held 6 bases outside the gene matches. The chain's CDR3 is CASSGGGGGADTQYF. As DNA, the CDR3 is TGTGCCAGCAGTGGAGGAGGCGGGGGGGCAGATACGCAGTATTTT.

The rearrangement links TRBV9 to TRBJ2-7; no clear D. The CDR3 runs 16 residues. Looked up from germline, CDR1 is SGDLS and CDR2 is YYNGEE. The ends were cut back, 1 base at V and 2 bases at J, with 16 bases in the middle. DNA of the CDR3: TGTGCCAGCAGCGTAAATGCTGACCGCGGAACCTACGAGCAGTACTTC. Residues: CASSVNADRGTYEQYF.

The CDR3 coding sequence is TGTGCCATCAGGCCCTCAGGGTTCGGAGCCACTGAAGCTTTCTTT. As protein: CAIRPSGFGATEAFF. The V gene is TRBV10-3, the J gene TRBJ1-1, with a tentative D call TRBD1 (5 bases). V shed 6 bases and J shed 4 bases, with 18 bases lying between them. Germline V CDR1 and CDR2: ENHRY, SYGVKD. This CDR3 spans 15 amino acids.